This TCR beta chain was retrieved from a study of cytomegalovirus exposure and HLA in healthy donors. Regarding the study as a whole: TCR beta chains associated with HLA were, in a later analysis, more clonally expanded than equally common others. Per a prior analysis, the majority of TCR beta V segments were productive roughly 87% or roughly 30% of the time. Analyses of presence/absence relied on an assumption of roughly uniform sequencing depth across donors. Later analysis associated a missense DCLRE1C variant with TCR beta V- and J-gene trimming.

With 60 Vbeta and 13 Jbeta primers, the PCR was carried out. Profiling relied on immunoSEQ multiplex PCR, and the TCRdb table lists in-frame clones only, not all of them. The table has about 89,000 clones, just over 65% seen once. The sample holds a few counts of this clone. Its antigen is unidentified. This receptor was taken from a man aged 25 to 40 in good health and CMV-seronegative. The sample consisted of PBMCs.

CDR3 DNA sequence: TGTGCCAGCAGCTCACAGGTCAATCAGCCCCAGCATTTT. Translation gives CASSSQVNQPQHF. V is TRBV7-9 and J is TRBJ1-5; D possibly corresponds to TRBD1 (5 bases). CDR1 SEHNR and CDR2 FQNEAQ come from the germline V gene (reference sequence). The CDR3 extends over 13 amino acids. Trimming shortened V by 4 bases and J by 3 bases, and 7 bases separated the two germline ends.